Ten or more counts support the clone carrying this TCR beta chain. Antigen unknown. The entry originates in a study of T cells after yellow fever vaccination. Study-level information: Preparation used SMART-Seq v4 Ultra Low Input for the low-cell-number fractions. General study points: Reappearing after the booster were most of the clones from primary vaccination (about 96% CD4, approximately 89% CD8).

Per the germline V gene, CDR1 is SGHTA and CDR2 is FQGNSA. This CDR3 contains 12 residues. Trimming took 5 bases from V and 4 from J; bases not matched to a gene: 0. As TCR cDNA was made by 5'RACE template switching, a universal primer site and UMIs were added. TCRdb itself ran the 5' RACE reads through MiXCR, one entry per CDR3 protein. This table holds more than 90,000 distinct CDR3 sequences, around 6.7% found once. The sequence came from a man aged 18 to 30 who received the YFV17D yellow fever vaccine. Sequencing was performed on CD4+ T cells sorted from PBMCs, taken roughly 46 days after the first yellow fever vaccination. The V gene is TRBV7-2, the J gene TRBJ2-5; 8 bases are a match to TRBD1. The CDR3 here is CASSQGAETQYF. DNA of the CDR3: TGTGCCAGCAGCCAGGGGGCAGAGACCCAGTACTTC.